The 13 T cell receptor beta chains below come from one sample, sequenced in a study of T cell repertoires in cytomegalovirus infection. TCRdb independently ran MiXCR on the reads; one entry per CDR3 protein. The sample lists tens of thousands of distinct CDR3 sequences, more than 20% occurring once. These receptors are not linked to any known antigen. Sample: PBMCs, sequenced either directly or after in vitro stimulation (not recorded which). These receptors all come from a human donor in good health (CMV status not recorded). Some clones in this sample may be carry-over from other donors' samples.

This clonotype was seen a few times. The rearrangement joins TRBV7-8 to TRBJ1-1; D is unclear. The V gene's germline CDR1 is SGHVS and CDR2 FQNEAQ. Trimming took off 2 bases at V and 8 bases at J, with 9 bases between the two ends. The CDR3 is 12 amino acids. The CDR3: CASSLFEVEAFF. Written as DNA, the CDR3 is TGTGCCAGCAGCTTATTCGAGGTCGAAGCTTTCTTT. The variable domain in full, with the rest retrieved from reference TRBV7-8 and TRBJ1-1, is GAGVSQSPRYKVAKRGQDVALRCDPISGHVSLFWYQQALGQGPEFLTYFQNEAQLDKSGLPSDRFFAERPEGSVSTLKIQRTQQEDSAVYLCASSLFEVEAFFGQGTRLTVV.

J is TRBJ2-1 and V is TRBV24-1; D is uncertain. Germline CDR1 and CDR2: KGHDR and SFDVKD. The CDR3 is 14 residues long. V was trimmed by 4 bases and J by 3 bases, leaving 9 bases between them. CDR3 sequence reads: CATSEDPGYNEQFF. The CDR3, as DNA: TGTGCCACCAGTGAGGATCCGGGCTACAATGAGCAGTTCTTC.

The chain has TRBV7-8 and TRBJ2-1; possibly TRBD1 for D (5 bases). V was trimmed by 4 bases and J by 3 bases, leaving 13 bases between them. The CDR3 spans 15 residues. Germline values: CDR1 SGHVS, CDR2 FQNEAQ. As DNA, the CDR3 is TGTGCCAGCAGCTCGGACAAGATCCTCTACAATGAGCAGTTCTTC. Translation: CASSSDKILYNEQFF. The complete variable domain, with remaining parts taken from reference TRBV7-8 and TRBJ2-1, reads GAGVSQSPRYKVAKRGQDVALRCDPISGHVSLFWYQQALGQGPEFLTYFQNEAQLDKSGLPSDRFFAERPEGSVSTLKIQRTQQEDSAVYLCASSSDKILYNEQFFGPGTRLTVL.

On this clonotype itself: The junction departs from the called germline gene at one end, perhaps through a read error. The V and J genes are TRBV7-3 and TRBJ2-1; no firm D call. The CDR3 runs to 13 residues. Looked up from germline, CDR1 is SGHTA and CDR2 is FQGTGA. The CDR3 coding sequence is TGTGCCAGCAGCTTAACTACCTACGATGAGCAGTTCTTC. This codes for CASSLTTYDEQFF.

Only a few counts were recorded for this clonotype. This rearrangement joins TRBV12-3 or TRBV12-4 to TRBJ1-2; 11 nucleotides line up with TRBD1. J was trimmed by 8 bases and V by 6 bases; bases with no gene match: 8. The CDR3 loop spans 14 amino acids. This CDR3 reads CASSPGTGGIGYTF. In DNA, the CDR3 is TGTGCCAGCAGCCCCGGGACAGGGGGGATCGGCTACACCTTC.

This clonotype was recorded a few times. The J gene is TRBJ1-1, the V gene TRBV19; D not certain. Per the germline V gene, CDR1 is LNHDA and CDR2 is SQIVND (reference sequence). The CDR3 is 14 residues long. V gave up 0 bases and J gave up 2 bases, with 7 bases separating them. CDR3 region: CASSIDGFNTEAFF. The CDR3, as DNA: TGTGCCAGTAGTATAGACGGTTTTAACACTGAAGCTTTCTTT.

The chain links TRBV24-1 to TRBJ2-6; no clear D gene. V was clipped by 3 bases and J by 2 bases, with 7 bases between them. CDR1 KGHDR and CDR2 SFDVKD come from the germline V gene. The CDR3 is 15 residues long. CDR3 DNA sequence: TGTGCCACCAGTGATGGTGGGGCTGGGGCCAACGTCCTGACTTTC. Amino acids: CATSDGGAGANVLTF.

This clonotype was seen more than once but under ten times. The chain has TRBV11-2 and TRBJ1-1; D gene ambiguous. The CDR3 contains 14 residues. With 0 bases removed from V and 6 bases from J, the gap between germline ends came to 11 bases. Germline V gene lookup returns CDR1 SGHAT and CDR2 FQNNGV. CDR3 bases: TGTGCCAGCAGCTTAGAACCGAGGGCTCCTGAAGCTTTCTTT. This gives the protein CASSLEPRAPEAFF. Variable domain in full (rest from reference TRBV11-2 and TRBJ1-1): EAGVAQSPRYKIIEKRQSVAFWCNPISGHATLYWYQQILGQGPKLLIQFQNNGVVDDSQLPKDRFSAERLKGVDSTLKIQPAKLEDSAVYLCASSLEPRAPEAFFGQGTRLTVV.

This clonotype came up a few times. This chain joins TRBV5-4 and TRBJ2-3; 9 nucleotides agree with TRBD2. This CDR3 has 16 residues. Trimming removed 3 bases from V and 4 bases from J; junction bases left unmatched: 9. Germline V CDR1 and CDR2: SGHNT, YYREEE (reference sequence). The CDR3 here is CASSWGAGGRADTQYF. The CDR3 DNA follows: TGTGCCAGCAGCTGGGGCGCTGGCGGGAGGGCAGATACGCAGTATTTT.

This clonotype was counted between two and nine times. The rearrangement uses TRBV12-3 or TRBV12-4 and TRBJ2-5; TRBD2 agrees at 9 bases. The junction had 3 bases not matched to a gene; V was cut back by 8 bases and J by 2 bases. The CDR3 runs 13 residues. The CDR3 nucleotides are TGTGCCAGCGCGCTAGCGGGACAAGAGACCCAGTACTTC. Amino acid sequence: CASALAGQETQYF.

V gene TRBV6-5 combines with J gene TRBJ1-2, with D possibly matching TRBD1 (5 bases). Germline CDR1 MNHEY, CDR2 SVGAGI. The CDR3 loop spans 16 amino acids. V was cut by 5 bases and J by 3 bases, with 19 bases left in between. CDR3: CASSPRGFTKDYGYTF. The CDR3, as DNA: TGTGCCAGCAGTCCCCGGGGGTTTACAAAGGACTATGGCTACACCTTC.

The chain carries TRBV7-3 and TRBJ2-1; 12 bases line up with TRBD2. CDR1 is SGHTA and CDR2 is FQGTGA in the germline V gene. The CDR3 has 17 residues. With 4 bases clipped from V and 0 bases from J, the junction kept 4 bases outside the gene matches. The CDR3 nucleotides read TGTGCCAGCAGCTCTATGACTAGCGGGAGCTCCTACAATGAGCAGTTCTTC. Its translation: CASSSMTSGSSYNEQFF. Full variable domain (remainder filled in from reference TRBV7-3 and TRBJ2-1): GAGVSQTPSNKVTEKGKYVELRCDPISGHTALYWYRQSLGQGPEFLIYFQGTGAADDSGLPNDRFFAVRPEGSVSTLKIQRTERGDSAVYLCASSSMTSGSSYNEQFFGPGTRLTVL.

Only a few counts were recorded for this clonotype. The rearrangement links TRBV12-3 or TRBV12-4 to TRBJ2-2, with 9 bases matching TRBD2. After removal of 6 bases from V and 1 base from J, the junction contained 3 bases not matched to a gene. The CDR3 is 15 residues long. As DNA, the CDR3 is TGTGCCAGCAGCCTACTAGCGGGGAACACCGGGGAGCTGTTTTTT. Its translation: CASSLLAGNTGELFF.